This is a list of T cell receptor beta chains from one sample in a study of sequential checkpoint blockade in melanoma. Sequencing was performed with immunoSEQ multiplex PCR; in TCRdb, only in-frame clones are kept and a portion is missing. This sample has 25,000 to 30,000 clones, with 77% found just once. Sequences were derived from CD8+ T cells sorted from blood (inferred from file names), sampled from a patient given nivolumab and ipilimumab in sequence. These receptors came from a human donor with melanoma. CDR3s include the opening cysteine and the closing phenylalanine or tryptophan. D genes are given only for firm matches. Expanded clones are given a class, and other clones once, few, many or no size at all.

abundance,d_gene,v_gene,j_gene,CDR3aa,CDR3nt
few,-,TRBV2,TRBJ2-2,CASTNTGELFF,TGTGCCAGCACAAACACCGGGGAGCTGTTTTTT
-,-,TRBV4-1,TRBJ1-2,CASSQEARPGYGYTF,TGCGCCAGCAGCCAAGAGGCCAGGCCCGGCTATGGCTACACCTTC
-,-,TRBV2,TRBJ1-1,CASSEATGLQTEAFF,TGTGCCAGCAGTGAAGCCACAGGGCTTCAGACTGAAGCTTTCTTT
few,-,TRBV7-9,TRBJ2-7,CASSRGHEQYF,TGTGCCAGCAGCCGTGGCCACGAGCAGTACTTC
once,TRBD2,TRBV6-5,TRBJ2-1,CASSYTGGNEQFF,TGTGCCAGCAGTTACACCGGGGGGAATGAGCAGTTCTTC
-,TRBD2,TRBV10-3,TRBJ2-7,CAIRTSGRYEQYF,TGTGCCATAAGGACTAGCGGGAGGTACGAGCAGTACTTC
-,-,TRBV4-3,TRBJ1-2,CASRGLEGDYTF,TGCGCCAGCAGAGGTTTGGAGGGTGACTACACCTTC
-,TRBD1,TRBV4-1,TRBJ1-5,CASGDRDSNQPQHF,TGCGCCAGCGGAGACAGGGATTCCAATCAGCCCCAGCATTTT
-,-,TRBV5-8,TRBJ1-1,CASSLGQGYYTEAFF,TGTGCCAGCAGCTTGGGGCAGGGGTATTACACTGAAGCTTTCTTT
-,-,TRBV2,TRBJ2-2,CASSESRGGNTGELFF,TGTGCCAGCAGTGAAAGCAGGGGCGGGAACACCGGGGAGCTGTTTTTT
-,TRBD2,TRBV5-1,TRBJ2-1,CASSPSGASSYNEQFF,TGCGCCAGCAGCCCTAGCGGGGCCAGCTCCTACAATGAGCAGTTCTTC
few,-,TRBV5-1,TRBJ2-2,CASSFNTGELFF,TGCGCCAGCAGCTTTAATACCGGGGAGCTGTTTTTT
-,-,TRBV6-5,TRBJ1-4,CASSYSFGTTNEKLFF,TGTGCCAGCAGTTACTCATTCGGGACAACTAATGAAAAACTGTTTTTT
-,-,TRBV7-9,TRBJ2-2,CASSSYSGTKNTGELFF,TGTGCCAGCAGCTCGTACTCCGGGACAAAGAACACCGGGGAGCTGTTTTTT
-,TRBD1,TRBV27,TRBJ1-1,CASSWRQGLNTEAFF,TGTGCCAGCAGTTGGAGACAGGGGTTGAACACTGAAGCTTTCTTT
-,TRBD2,TRBV4-2,TRBJ2-2,CASSPTWTSVTGELFF,TGTGCCAGCAGCCCAACGTGGACTAGCGTGACCGGGGAGCTGTTTTTT
-,-,TRBV30,TRBJ2-7,CAWSVASSYEQYF,TGTGCCTGGAGTGTGGCCTCCTCCTACGAGCAGTACTTC
-,-,TRBV6-4,TRBJ2-7,CASSDKAGPYEQYF,TGTGCCAGCAGTGATAAGGCGGGACCCTACGAGCAGTACTTC
-,-,TRBV7-9,TRBJ2-7,CASQPPGGHEQYF,TGTGCCAGCCAACCCCCCGGAGGGCACGAGCAGTACTTC
-,TRBD2,TRBV7-7,TRBJ2-2,CASTPGLAGGRYTGELFF,TGTGCCAGCACCCCCGGACTAGCGGGGGGGCGGTACACCGGGGAGCTGTTTTTT
large,TRBD1,TRBV14,TRBJ2-7,CASSRQGQGSAEQYF,TGTGCCAGCAGCCGCCAGGGACAGGGCTCGGCCGAGCAGTACTTC
-,TRBD2,TRBV4-3,TRBJ2-1,CASSQGFTIAGGPPEQFF,TGCGCCAGCAGCCAAGGATTTACTATTGCGGGAGGGCCCCCTGAGCAGTTCTTC
-,-,TRBV5-6,TRBJ2-7,CASSFGLRGEQYF,TGTGCCAGCAGCTTTGGACTTCGCGGCGAGCAGTACTTC
-,TRBD2,TRBV7-9,TRBJ2-1,CASSYKREAYNEQFF,TGTGCCAGCAGCTACAAGCGGGAGGCCTACAATGAGCAGTTCTTC
-,TRBD2,TRBV15,TRBJ2-7,CATSSRGGSYEQYF,TGTGCCACCAGCTCGCGGGGGGGATCCTACGAGCAGTACTTC
-,-,TRBV28,TRBJ1-5,CASSLGAVLGQPQHF,TGTGCCAGCAGTTTAGGGGCAGTCCTCGGTCAGCCCCAGCATTTT
-,TRBD2,TRBV9,TRBJ2-1,CASSPRRGGSSYNEQFF,TGTGCCAGCAGCCCCCGCCGCGGCGGGAGCTCCTACAATGAGCAGTTCTTC
once,-,TRBV5-4,TRBJ2-2,CASSSLRTDTGELFF,TGTGCCAGCAGCTCTCTCCGGACAGACACCGGGGAGCTGTTTTTT
-,-,TRBV2,TRBJ2-7,CASSVSQHYEQYF,TGTGCCAGCAGTGTAAGTCAACACTACGAGCAGTACTTC
-,TRBD2,TRBV6-5,TRBJ2-7,CASSYSGTTYEQYF,TGTGCCAGCAGTTACTCGGGGACTACTTACGAGCAGTACTTC
-,TRBD2,TRBV15,TRBJ2-1,CATGYGLAGSYNEQFF,TGTGCCACCGGATATGGACTAGCGGGGTCTTACAATGAGCAGTTCTTC
-,TRBD1,TRBV11-2,TRBJ1-2,CAIPNNYRGGYTF,TGTGCCATCCCGAATAACTACAGGGGGGGCTACACCTTC
-,TRBD1,TRBV11-2,TRBJ2-7,CASSSPDRGYGEQYF,TGTGCCAGCAGCTCGCCGGACAGGGGGTATGGCGAGCAGTACTTC
-,TRBD1,TRBV7-2,TRBJ2-3,CASSQFGQGEIYRQF,TGTGCCAGCAGCCAATTCGGACAGGGCGAAATCTATCGGCAGTTT
medium-sized,-,TRBV4-3,TRBJ1-5,CASSQARGNQPQHF,TGCGCCAGCAGCCAAGCGAGGGGCAATCAGCCCCAGCATTTT
-,-,TRBV6-5,TRBJ2-7,CASSYQGGSYEQYF,TGTGCCAGCAGTTACCAAGGCGGATCCTACGAGCAGTACTTC
-,-,TRBV27,TRBJ1-5,CASKQGYGGTQHF,TGTGCCAGCAAGCAGGGCTACGGGGGGACCCAGCATTTT
-,TRBD2,TRBV7-9,TRBJ2-7,CASSWGGYEQYF,TGTGCCAGCAGCTGGGGGGGCTACGAGCAGTACTTC
-,-,TRBV4-1,TRBJ2-5,CASSQVFGSVEETQYF,TGCGCCAGCAGCCAAGTTTTTGGGAGTGTCGAAGAGACCCAGTACTTC
-,TRBD2,TRBV9,TRBJ2-7,CASSVGLAGSYEQYF,TGTGCCAGCAGCGTCGGACTAGCGGGCTCCTACGAGCAGTACTTC
-,-,TRBV7-9,TRBJ1-6,CASSPPDRNSPLHF,TGTGCCAGCAGCCCCCCTGACAGGAATTCACCCCTCCACTTT
-,TRBD1,TRBV19,TRBJ1-1,CASSLQGAIAEAFF,TGTGCCAGTAGTCTACAGGGGGCAATCGCTGAAGCTTTCTTT
-,-,TRBV27,TRBJ2-7,CASSSGQSREQYF,TGTGCCAGCAGTTCCGGACAGTCTAGGGAGCAGTACTTC
-,-,TRBV6-4,TRBJ2-2,CASSDGEGGTGELFF,TGTGCCAGCAGTGACGGAGAAGGAGGGACCGGGGAGCTGTTTTTT
-,TRBD1,TRBV19,TRBJ2-3,CASSRTGADTQYF,TGTGCCAGTAGTAGAACAGGGGCAGATACGCAGTATTTT
few,-,TRBV4-3,TRBJ2-4,CASSPFTGVNIQYF,TGCGCCAGCAGCCCCTTCACGGGTGTGAACATTCAGTACTTC